The clone carrying this TCR beta chain has only one observation. With 1 base clipped from V and 2 bases from J, the junction kept 3 bases outside the gene matches. CDR3 length equals 15 residues. Germline lookup yields CDR1 LNHNV and CDR2 YYDKDF (reference sequence). These data originate in a study of sequential checkpoint blockade in melanoma. Regarding treatment: randomized to nivolumab then ipilimumab (arm A) or the reverse (arm B). Method: immunoSEQ multiplex PCR; TCRdb's copy keeps in-frame clones and lacks some. The top ten clones hold roughly a quarter of a sample with 15,000 to 20,000 clones, 90% to 95% of them seen once.

The source of this sequence is a human donor with melanoma. V gene TRBV15 combines with J gene TRBJ2-7; TRBD2 agrees at 9 bases. This sample comprised CD8+ T cells sorted from blood (inferred from file names), obtained from a patient given nivolumab and ipilimumab in sequence. The CDR3 nucleotides read TGTGCCACCAGCAGAGCCTTAGCGGGAGCCTACGAGCAGTACTTC. This sequence encodes CATSRALAGAYEQYF.